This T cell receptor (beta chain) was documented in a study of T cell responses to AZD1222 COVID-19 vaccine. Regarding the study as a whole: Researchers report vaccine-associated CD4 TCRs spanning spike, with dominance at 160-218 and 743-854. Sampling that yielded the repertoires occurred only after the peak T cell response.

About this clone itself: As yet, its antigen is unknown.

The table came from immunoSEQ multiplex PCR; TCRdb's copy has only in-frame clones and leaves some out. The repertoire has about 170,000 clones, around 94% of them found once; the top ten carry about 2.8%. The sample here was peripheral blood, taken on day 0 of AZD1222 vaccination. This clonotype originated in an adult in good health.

DNA of the CDR3: TGTGCCAGCAGCTCCCAAAATCGCAGGGTAATGGGAGCTTTCTTT. As protein: CASSSQNRRVMGAFF. This chain joins TRBV11-2 and TRBJ1-1; D possibly corresponds to TRBD1 (5 bases). Germline CDR1 is SGHAT and CDR2 is FQNNGV. Trimming removed 4 bases at V and 10 bases at J, with 22 bases between. The CDR3 contains 15 residues.